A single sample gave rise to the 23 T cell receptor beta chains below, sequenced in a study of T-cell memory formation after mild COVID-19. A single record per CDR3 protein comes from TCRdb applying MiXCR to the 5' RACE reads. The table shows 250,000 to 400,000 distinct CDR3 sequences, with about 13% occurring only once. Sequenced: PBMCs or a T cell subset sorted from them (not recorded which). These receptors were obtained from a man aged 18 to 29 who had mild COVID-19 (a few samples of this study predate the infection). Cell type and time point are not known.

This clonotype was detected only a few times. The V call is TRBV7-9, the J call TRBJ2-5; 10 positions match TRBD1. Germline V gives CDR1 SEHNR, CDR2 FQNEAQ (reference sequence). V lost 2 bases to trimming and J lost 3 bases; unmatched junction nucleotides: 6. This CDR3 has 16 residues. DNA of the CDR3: TGTGCCAGCAGCTTACCCTCCGGGACAGGGGAAGAGACCCAGTACTTC. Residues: CASSLPSGTGEETQYF.

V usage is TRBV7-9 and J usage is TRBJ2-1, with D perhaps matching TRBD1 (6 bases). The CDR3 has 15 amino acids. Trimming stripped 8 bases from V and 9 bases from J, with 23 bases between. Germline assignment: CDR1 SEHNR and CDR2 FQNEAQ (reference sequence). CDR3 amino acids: CASHDVRDIDGEQFF. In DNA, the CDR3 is TGTGCCAGCCATGACGTGAGGGACATAGATGGTGAGCAGTTCTTC.

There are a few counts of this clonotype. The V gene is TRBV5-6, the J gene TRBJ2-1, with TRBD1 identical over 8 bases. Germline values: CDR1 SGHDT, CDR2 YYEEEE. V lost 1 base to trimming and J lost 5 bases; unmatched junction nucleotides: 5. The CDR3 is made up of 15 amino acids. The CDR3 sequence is CASSLLTGAHNEQFF. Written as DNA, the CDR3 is TGTGCCAGCAGCTTGTTGACAGGGGCCCACAATGAGCAGTTCTTC.

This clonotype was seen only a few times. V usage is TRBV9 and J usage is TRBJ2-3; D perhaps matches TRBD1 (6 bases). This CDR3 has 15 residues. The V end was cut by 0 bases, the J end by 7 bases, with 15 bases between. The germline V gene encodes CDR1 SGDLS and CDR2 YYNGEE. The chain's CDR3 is CASSVEGRGSNTQYF. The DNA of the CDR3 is TGTGCCAGCAGCGTAGAAGGCAGGGGTTCAAATACGCAGTATTTT.

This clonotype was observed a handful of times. In DNA, the CDR3 is TGTGCCAGCAGCTCAGGGACAGGCGAGACCACAGATACGCAGTATTTT. As protein: CASSSGTGETTDTQYF. J is TRBJ2-3 and V is TRBV9, with TRBD1 matching 8 bases. V gave up 4 bases and J gave up 2 bases; unmatched junction bases: 9. Germline lookup yields CDR1 SGDLS and CDR2 YYNGEE. CDR3 length equals 16 residues.

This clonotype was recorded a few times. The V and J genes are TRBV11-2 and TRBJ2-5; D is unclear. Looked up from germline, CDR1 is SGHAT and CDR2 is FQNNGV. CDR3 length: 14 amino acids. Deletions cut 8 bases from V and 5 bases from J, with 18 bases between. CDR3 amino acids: CASLASLGRETQYF. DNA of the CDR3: TGTGCCAGCCTTGCCTCCTTGGGCCGGGAGACCCAGTACTTC.

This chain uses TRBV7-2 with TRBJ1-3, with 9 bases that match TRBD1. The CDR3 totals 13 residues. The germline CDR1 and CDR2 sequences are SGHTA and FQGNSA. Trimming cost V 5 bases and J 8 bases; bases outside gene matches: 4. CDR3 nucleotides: TGTGCCAGCAGCACGGGACAGGGTGACACCATATATTTT. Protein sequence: CASSTGQGDTIYF.

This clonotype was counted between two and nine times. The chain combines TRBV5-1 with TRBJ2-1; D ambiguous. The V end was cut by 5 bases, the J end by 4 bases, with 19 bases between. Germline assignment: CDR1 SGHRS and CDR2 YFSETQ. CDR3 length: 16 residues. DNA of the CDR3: TGCGCCAGCAGGACCACCCCCACCTCTGATTACAATGAGCAGTTCTTC. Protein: CASRTTPTSDYNEQFF.

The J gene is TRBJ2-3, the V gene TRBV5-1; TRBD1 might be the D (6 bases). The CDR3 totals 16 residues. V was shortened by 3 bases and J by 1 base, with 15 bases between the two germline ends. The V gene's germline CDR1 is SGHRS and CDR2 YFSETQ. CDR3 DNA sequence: TGCGCCAGCAGCTGGGGACACGAGATGGGCACAGATACGCAGTATTTT. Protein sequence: CASSWGHEMGTDTQYF.

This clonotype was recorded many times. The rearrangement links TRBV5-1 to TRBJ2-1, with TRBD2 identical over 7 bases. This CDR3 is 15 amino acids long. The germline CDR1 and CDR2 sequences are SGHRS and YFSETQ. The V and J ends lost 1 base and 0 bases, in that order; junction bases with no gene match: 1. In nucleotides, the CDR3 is TGCGCCAGCAGCTTGCGGGGGGACTCCTACAATGAGCAGTTCTTC. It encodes CASSLRGDSYNEQFF.

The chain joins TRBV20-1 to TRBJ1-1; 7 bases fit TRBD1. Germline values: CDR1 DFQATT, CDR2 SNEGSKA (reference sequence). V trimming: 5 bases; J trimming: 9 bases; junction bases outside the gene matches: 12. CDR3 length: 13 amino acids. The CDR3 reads CSAFGQDWGKAFF. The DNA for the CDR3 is TGCAGTGCTTTCGGACAGGACTGGGGGAAAGCTTTCTTT.

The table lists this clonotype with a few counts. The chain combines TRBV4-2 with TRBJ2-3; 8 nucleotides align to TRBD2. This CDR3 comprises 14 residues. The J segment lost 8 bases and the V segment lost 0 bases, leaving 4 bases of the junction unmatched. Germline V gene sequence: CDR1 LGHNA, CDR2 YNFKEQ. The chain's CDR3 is CASSQDNAGGTQYF. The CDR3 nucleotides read TGTGCCAGCAGCCAAGATAATGCGGGAGGTACGCAGTATTTT.

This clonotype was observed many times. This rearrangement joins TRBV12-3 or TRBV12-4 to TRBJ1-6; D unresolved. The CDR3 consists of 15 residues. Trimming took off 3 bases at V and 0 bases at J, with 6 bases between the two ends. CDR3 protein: CASSLASSYNSPLHF. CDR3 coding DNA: TGTGCCAGCAGTTTGGCTAGCTCCTATAATTCACCCCTCCACTTT.

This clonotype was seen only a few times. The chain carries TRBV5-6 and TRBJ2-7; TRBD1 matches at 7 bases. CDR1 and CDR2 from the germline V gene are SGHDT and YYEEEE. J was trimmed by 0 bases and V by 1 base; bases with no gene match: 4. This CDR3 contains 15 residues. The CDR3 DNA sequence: TGTGCCAGCAGCTTGCCCAACAGGGGCTCCTACGAGCAGTACTTC. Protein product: CASSLPNRGSYEQYF.

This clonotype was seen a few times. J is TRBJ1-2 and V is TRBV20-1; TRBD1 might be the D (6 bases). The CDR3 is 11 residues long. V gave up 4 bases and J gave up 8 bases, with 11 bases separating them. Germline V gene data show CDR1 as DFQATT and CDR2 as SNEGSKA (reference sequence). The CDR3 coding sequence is TGCAGTGCTACAGGGGTGGGAGGCTACACCTTC. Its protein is CSATGVGGYTF.

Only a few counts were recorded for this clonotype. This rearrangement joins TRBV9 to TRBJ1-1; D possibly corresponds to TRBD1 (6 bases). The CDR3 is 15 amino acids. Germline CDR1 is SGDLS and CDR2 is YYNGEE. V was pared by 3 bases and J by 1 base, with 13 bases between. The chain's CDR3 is CASSAGGRGNTEAFF. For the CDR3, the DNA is TGTGCCAGCAGCGCCGGCGGCAGGGGGAACACTGAAGCTTTCTTT.

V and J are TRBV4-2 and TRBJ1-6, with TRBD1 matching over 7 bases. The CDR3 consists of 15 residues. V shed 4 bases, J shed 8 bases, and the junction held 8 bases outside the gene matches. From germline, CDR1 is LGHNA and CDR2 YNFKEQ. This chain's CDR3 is CASSLIRDSDSPLHF. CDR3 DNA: TGTGCCAGCAGCCTAATCCGGGACAGTGATTCACCCCTCCACTTT.

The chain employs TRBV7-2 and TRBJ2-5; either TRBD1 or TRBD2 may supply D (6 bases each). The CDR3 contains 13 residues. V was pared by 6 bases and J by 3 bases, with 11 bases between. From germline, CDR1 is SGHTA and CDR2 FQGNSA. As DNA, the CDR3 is TGTGCCAGCAGGGAAGGGGGGAAAGAGACCCAGTACTTC. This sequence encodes CASREGGKETQYF.

The CDR3 sequence is CASSSDPGSAQYF. Here the CDR3 DNA reads TGTGCCAGCAGCTCAGACCCTGGTTCAGCCCAGTACTTC. The rearrangement uses TRBV7-3 and TRBJ2-5; D is undetermined. The V gene lost 4 bases and the J gene lost 9 bases, with 15 bases spanning the gap. The CDR3 extends over 13 amino acids. The germline CDR1 and CDR2 sequences are SGHTA and FQGTGA.

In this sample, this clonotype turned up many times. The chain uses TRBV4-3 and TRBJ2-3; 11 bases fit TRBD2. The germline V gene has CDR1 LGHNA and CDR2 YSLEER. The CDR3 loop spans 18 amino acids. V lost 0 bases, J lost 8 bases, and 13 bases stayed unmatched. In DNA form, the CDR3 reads TGCGCCAGCAGCCAAGATGGTAGCGGGGGGGCCAGGTCCGTTACGCAGTATTTT. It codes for CASSQDGSGGARSVTQYF.

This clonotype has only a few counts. DNA of the CDR3: TGTGCCAGCAGCTTAGACGGATCGAACACTGAAGCTTTCTTT. It specifies CASSLDGSNTEAFF. This chain uses TRBV7-8 with TRBJ1-1; D is undetermined. The germline V and J ends were trimmed by 1 base and 1 base, with 7 bases remaining between them. CDR3 length equals 14 residues. Germline V lookup: CDR1 SGHVS, CDR2 FQNEAQ.

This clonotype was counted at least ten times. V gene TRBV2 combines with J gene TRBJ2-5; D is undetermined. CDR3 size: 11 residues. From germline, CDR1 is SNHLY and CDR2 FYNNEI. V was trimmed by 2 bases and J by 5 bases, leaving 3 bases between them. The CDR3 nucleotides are TGTGCCAGCAGTGAAAGGGAGACCCAGTACTTC. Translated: CASSERETQYF.

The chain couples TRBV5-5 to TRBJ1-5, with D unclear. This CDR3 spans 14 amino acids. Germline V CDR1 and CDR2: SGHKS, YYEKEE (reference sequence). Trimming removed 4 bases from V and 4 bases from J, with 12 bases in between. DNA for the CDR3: TGTGCCAGCAGCCCCCGGGGTCCGAATCAGCCCCAGCATTTT. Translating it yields CASSPRGPNQPQHF. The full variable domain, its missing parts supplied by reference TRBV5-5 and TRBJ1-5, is DAGVTQSPTHLIKTRGQQVTLRCSPISGHKSVSWYQQVLGQGPQFIFQYYEKEERGRGNFPDRFSARQFPNYSSELNVNALLLGDSALYLCASSPRGPNQPQHFGDGTRLSIL.